This is a list of T cell receptor beta chains from one sample in a study of blood T cell repertoires in COVID-19. TCRdb's copy holds only in-frame clones and misses some; the assay was immunoSEQ multiplex PCR. The table has approximately 250,000 clones, approximately 90% seen once. Material: PBMCs or T cells enriched from blood (not recorded which). The origin of the receptors is a middle-aged man who had been exposed to COVID-19. Both conserved end residues are part of each CDR3. A row's size may be missing; if present it is once, few, many or a size class.

V	size	CDR3
TRBV19	.	CASSVSGVNEQFF
TRBV7-2	.	CASSLPSGQETQYF
TRBV5-1	.	CASSIGQGISTEAFF
TRBV29-1	.	CSVARGTEAFF
TRBV7-9	.	CASSLREGGYNEQFF
TRBV7-8	.	CASSLDRATNYGYTF
TRBV10-3	.	CAISDGTGVYNEQFF
TRBV5-1	.	CASSAGQGVSSTGELFF
TRBV11-3	.	CASSFLAGVSDTQYF
TRBV7-9	.	CAQTRGLAGVGAGELFF
TRBV6-6	.	CASSRPPWTEQGTEAFF
TRBV6-1	few	CASSELAEIAGYTF
TRBV2	.	CASSGAGDPNTQYF
TRBV15	.	CATSSGAEFLDEQYF
TRBV6-5	.	CASSYWTGNNSPLHF
TRBV5-1	.	CASSFGTVNEQFF
TRBV7-3	.	CASSFDGGNTEAFF
TRBV6-5	.	CASSSGQGAIYEQYF